This entry lists 9 T cell receptor beta chains sequenced from one sample in a study of T cells in localized non-small cell lung cancer (dated by TCRdb to 2018 to 2021). Receptors were amplified or captured by the immunoSEQ multiplex PCR assay. Drawn from immuneACCESS, this table holds only the in-frame rearrangements with V and J called that TCRdb kept. Clones are partly lost; checked studies trace under half to an unresolved V gene and leave the rest unexplained. For this sample the table gives 70,000 to 100,000 clones, of which approximately 90% were detected only once. The ten most abundant clones make up approximately 4% of the sample. The sample was PBMCs, taken before any cancer treatment. The receptor set was obtained from a woman aged 35 to 75 with stage II squamous cell lung carcinoma.

The CDR3 sequence is CASSSDRVGPPQHF. The CDR3 bases are TGTGCCAGCAGCTCGGACAGGGTGGGCCCCCCCCAGCATTTT. This rearrangement joins TRBV7-9 to TRBJ1-5; TRBD1 matches 8 bases. This CDR3 comprises 14 residues. V was clipped by 4 bases and J by 10 bases; unmatched bases: 9. The V gene's germline CDR1 is SEHNR and CDR2 FQNEAQ (reference sequence).

V usage is TRBV20-1 and J usage is TRBJ1-1; D gene unclear. CDR1 DFQATT and CDR2 SNEGSKA come from the germline V gene (reference sequence). The CDR3 loop spans 11 amino acids. Trimming removed 2 bases from V and 5 bases from J, with 6 bases in between. CDR3 amino acids: CSARKGTEAFF. CDR3 sequence (DNA): TGCAGTGCTAGAAAAGGGACTGAAGCTTTCTTT.

The rearrangement links TRBV7-6 to TRBJ1-1; possible D gene TRBD1, 5 bases. The germline V gene encodes CDR1 SGHVS and CDR2 FNYEAQ. Trimming stripped 5 bases from V and 2 bases from J, with 24 bases between. The CDR3 is 18 residues long. CDR3 DNA: TGTGCCAGCAGCGAATCCTGGGGGGGGGTATCTGGCAACACTGAAGCTTTCTTT. The encoded protein is CASSESWGGVSGNTEAFF.

The rearrangement uses TRBV7-6 and TRBJ1-1, with 7 bases fitting TRBD1. In germline, CDR1 is SGHVS, CDR2 FNYEAQ. J gave up 3 bases and V 5 bases, and 9 bases lay outside the gene matches. There are 15 residues in the CDR3. The CDR3, as DNA: TGTGCCAGCAGCCCGTTACCGCAGGGGGACACTGAAGCTTTCTTT. Translating it yields CASSPLPQGDTEAFF.

This clone was counted between two and nine times. The same CDR3 can be traced to other DNA sequences in this sample. J is TRBJ2-7 and V is TRBV7-6; D not certain. CDR1 is SGHVS and CDR2 is FNYEAQ in the germline V gene. CDR3 length: 13 residues. Trimming stripped 0 bases from V and 2 bases from J, with 5 bases between. As DNA, the CDR3 is TGTGCCAGCAGCTTAGCGGCAGCCTACGAGCAGTACTTC. This gives the protein CASSLAAAYEQYF.

The chain couples TRBV20-1 to TRBJ2-5, with D unclear. Germline lookup yields CDR1 DFQATT and CDR2 SNEGSKA (reference sequence). V lost 5 bases, J lost 5 bases, and 9 bases lay in between. The length of the CDR3 is 11 residues. DNA of the CDR3: TGCAGTGCTGTAGACTGGGAGACCCAGTACTTC. Amino acid sequence: CSAVDWETQYF.

The chain employs TRBV14 and TRBJ2-7; TRBD2 matches at 7 bases. The CDR3 consists of 14 residues. The trim removed 4 bases at V and 2 bases at J, leaving 5 bases unmatched. The germline CDR1 and CDR2 sequences are SGHDN and FVKESK. In nucleotides, the CDR3 is TGTGCCAGCAGCCGTGGGACTAAAACCTACGAGCAGTACTTC. It encodes CASSRGTKTYEQYF.

The CDR3 region is CASSLGVHNRGNQPQHF. In DNA, the CDR3 is TGTGCCAGCAGCTTAGGAGTGCATAATCGGGGGAATCAGCCCCAGCATTTT. The chain links TRBV7-9 to TRBJ1-5, with D possibly TRBD1 on 5 matching bases. Trimming removed 1 base from V and 4 bases from J, with 17 bases in between. The CDR3 is made up of 17 amino acids. In germline, CDR1 is SEHNR, CDR2 FQNEAQ (reference sequence).

The CDR3 DNA follows: TGTGCCAGCAGTGTCAGTAGGGTCGACGAGACCCAGTACTTC. Its translation is CASSVSRVDETQYF. The chain couples TRBV6-1 to TRBJ2-5; D is uncertain. CDR1 is MNHNS and CDR2 is SASEGT in the germline V gene. The CDR3 is 14 residues long. Trimming cost V 4 bases and J 5 bases, with 14 bases left between them.